This T cell receptor beta chain appears in the sequencing data of a study of T cells in Graves' hyperthyroidism and ophthalmopathy. Points from the study as a whole: Clonotypes that were expanded in thyroid above 0.001 mostly appeared in blood too. Ophthalmopathy stood apart from stable hyperthyroidism in a 13 V-J model.

TCR beta CDR3 regions were amplified from RNA transcripts. HTBI primers were used for first-round RT-PCR of the TCR CDR3. TCRdb re-called the multiplex PCR reads with MiXCR, one entry per CDR3 protein. The table lists about 100,000 distinct CDR3 sequences, around a sixth of them singletons. With 2 bases removed from V and 5 bases from J, the gap between germline ends came to 12 bases. The CDR3 has 13 amino acids. Germline assignment: CDR1 DFQATT and CDR2 SNEGSKA (reference sequence). Uncontrolled infection, other autoimmune disease, pregnancy or lactation disqualified patients from enrolment. Diagnosis rested on symptoms, serum thyroxine and TRAb, thyroid ultrasound, and orbital computed tomography. The table lists this clonotype with many counts. Its antigen is unknown.

The TCR sequence derives from a woman aged 50 to 60 with Graves' hyperthyroidism. The rearrangement joins TRBV20-1 to TRBJ1-2, with D perhaps TRBD1 (5 bases). Sample: blood. CDR3 DNA sequence: TGCAGTGCTAGACGAGGGACCGAGTATGGCTACACCTTC. Its translation: CSARRGTEYGYTF.